This T cell receptor (beta chain) stems from a study of response to subunit inactivated influenza vaccine (dated by TCRdb to 2016 to 2018). Turning to the overall study: Deep quantitative T cell receptor repertoire profiling was used in the study to track responses to a trivalent subunit inactivated influenza vaccine. Here is what the overall study found, with its caveats: The authors proposed that each seasonal influenza vaccination may bring in only a limited number of new T cells.

Between the V and J ends, shortened by 4 bases and 6 bases respectively, the junction contains 9 bases. The germline V gene provides CDR1 SNHLY and CDR2 FYNNEI. There are 13 amino acids in the CDR3, from cysteine to phenylalanine inclusive. The entry retains the CDR3 DNA only, 39 bases that are in frame from base 1. The library was made by RT-PCR. Sequencing relied on an Illumina HiSeq 2500. TCRdb itself trimmed the public reads at Q25 with fastp, ran MiXCR and retained productive beta chains. Each entry merges the rows of one CDR3 protein and shows their most common DNA and genes. The sample table shows about 780,000 distinct CDR3 sequences, and approximately 17% are seen once. The ten most abundant clones make up 11% of the sample. Details on this clonotype: The antigen it binds to is not known. There are no base qualities to consult, and no much larger clone falls within one base.

This material consisted of PBMCs from blood, taken 5 to 6 days after vaccination. The TCR originated in a man over 45 who received an inactivated influenza vaccine. Donor details come from another sample of the same person, matched by shared clones. The rearranged segments are TRBV2 and TRBJ2-2; no D gene call is confident. The CDR3 reads as follows: CASSGIRSGELFF. The DNA sequence is as follows: TGTGCCAGCAGTGGCATACGATCCGGGGAGCTGTTTTTT.